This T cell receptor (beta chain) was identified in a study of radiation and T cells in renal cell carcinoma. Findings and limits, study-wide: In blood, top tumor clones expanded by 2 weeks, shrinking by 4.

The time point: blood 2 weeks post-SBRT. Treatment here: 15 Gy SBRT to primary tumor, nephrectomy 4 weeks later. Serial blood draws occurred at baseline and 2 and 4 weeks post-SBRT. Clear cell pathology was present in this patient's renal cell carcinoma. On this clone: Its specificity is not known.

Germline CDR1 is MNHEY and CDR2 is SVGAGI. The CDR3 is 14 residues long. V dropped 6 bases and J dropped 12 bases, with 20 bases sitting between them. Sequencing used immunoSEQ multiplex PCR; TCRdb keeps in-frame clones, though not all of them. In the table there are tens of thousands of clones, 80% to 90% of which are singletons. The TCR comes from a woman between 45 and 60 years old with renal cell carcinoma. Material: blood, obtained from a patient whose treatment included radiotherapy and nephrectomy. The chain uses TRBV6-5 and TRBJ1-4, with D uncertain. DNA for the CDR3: TGTGCCAGCAGCCCTAGTGGACGGCCTCGGGAACTGTTTTTT. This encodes CASSPSGRPRELFF.